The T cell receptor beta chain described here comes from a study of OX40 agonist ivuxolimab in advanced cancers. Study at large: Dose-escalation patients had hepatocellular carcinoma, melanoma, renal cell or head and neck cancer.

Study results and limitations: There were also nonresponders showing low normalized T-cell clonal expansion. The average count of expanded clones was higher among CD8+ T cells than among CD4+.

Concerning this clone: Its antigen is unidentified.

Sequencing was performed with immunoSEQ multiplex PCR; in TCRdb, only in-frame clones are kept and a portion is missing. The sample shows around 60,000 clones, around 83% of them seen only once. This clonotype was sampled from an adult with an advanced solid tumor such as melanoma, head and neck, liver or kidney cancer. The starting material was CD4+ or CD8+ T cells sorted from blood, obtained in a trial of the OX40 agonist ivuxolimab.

For the CDR3, the DNA is TGTGCCAGCAGCCAAGGGGTAAAAGAGACCCAGTACTTC. Translating gives CASSQGVKETQYF. The J gene is TRBJ2-5, the V gene TRBV4-2; D unresolved. Per the germline V gene, CDR1 is LGHNA and CDR2 is YNFKEQ. The CDR3 totals 13 residues. V was clipped by 1 base and J by 3 bases, with 6 bases between them.